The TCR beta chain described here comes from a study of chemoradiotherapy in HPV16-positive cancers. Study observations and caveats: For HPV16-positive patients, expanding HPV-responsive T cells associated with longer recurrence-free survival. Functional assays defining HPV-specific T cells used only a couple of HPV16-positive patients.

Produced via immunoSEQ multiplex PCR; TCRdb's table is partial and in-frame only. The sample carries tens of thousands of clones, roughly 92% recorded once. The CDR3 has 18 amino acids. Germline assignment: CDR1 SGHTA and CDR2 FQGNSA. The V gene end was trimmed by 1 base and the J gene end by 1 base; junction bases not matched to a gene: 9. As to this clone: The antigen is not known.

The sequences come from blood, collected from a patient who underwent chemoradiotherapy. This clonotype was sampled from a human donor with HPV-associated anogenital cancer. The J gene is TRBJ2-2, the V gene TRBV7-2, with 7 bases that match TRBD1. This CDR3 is CASSLVGLRDRNTGELFF. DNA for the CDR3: TGTGCCAGCAGCTTAGTTGGGCTGAGGGACAGGAACACCGGGGAGCTGTTTTTT. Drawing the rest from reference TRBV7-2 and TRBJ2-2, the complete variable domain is GAGVSQSPSNKVTEKGKDVELRCDPISGHTALYWYRQSLGQGLEFLIYFQGNSAPDKSGLPSDRFSAERTGGSVSTLTIQRTQQEDSAVYLCASSLVGLRDRNTGELFFGEGSRLTVL.